One sample yielded the 8 T cell receptor beta chains listed below, sequenced in a study of T-cell reconstitution after alpha-beta-depleted transplantation in children. A TCRbeta library incorporating unique molecular identifiers was prepared. TCRdb redid the calling of the PCR reads with MiXCR, one entry per CDR3 protein. The sample records 440,000 or so distinct CDR3 sequences, about a tenth being singletons. The sequencing used PBMCs from the stem cell graft donor, collected from the stem cell graft. These receptors came from a human donor who donated a stem cell graft to a child with acute myeloid leukemia.

The chain links TRBV5-1 to TRBJ1-3; D gene uncertain. The CDR3 sequence is 15 residues long. V lost 2 bases to trimming and J lost 0 bases, with 9 bases between them. The germline V gene encodes CDR1 SGHRS and CDR2 YFSETQ. CDR3 bases: TGCGCCAGCAGCTTCGACGGGGACTCTGGAAACACCATATATTTT. It encodes CASSFDGDSGNTIYF.

This clonotype was recorded a few times. The rearrangement links TRBV12-3 or TRBV12-4 to TRBJ2-5; no clear D. V dropped 3 bases and J dropped 5 bases, with 10 bases sitting between them. The CDR3 extends over 13 amino acids. The CDR3 is CASSFLGSETQYF. The CDR3 bases are TGTGCCAGCAGTTTTTTGGGGTCGGAGACCCAGTACTTC.

V is TRBV20-1 and J is TRBJ1-2, with TRBD1 identical over 12 bases. The CDR3 sequence is 17 residues long. The germline CDR1 and CDR2 sequences are DFQATT and SNEGSKA (reference sequence). V lost 2 bases and J lost 2; bases outside the gene matches: 9. CDR3 amino acids: CSARNALGTGGNYGYTF. CDR3 DNA sequence: TGCAGTGCTAGAAACGCCCTCGGGACAGGGGGCAACTATGGCTACACCTTC.

Notes on this clonotype: A much bigger clone sits one base away, suggesting this may be a read error. The rearrangement uses TRBV9 and TRBJ2-3; TRBD2 might be the D (5 bases). The CDR3 runs 13 residues. Per germline, CDR1 SGDLS and CDR2 YYNGEE. Here the CDR3 reads CVSSLASPDTQYF. The DNA for the CDR3 is TGTGTCAGCAGCTTAGCGTCCCCAGATACGCAGTATTTT.

This clonotype occurred a few times. The rearrangement uses TRBV19 and TRBJ1-6, with D hard to call. CDR3 length: 13 residues. V gave up 3 bases and J gave up 8 bases, with 8 bases separating them. CDR1 and CDR2 from the germline V gene are LNHDA and SQIVND (reference sequence). The CDR3: CASSISWDSPLHF. The CDR3 nucleotides are TGTGCCAGTAGTATCTCGTGGGATTCACCCCTCCACTTT.

The chain is built from TRBV6-1 and TRBJ1-5; D may be TRBD1 (5 bases). CDR1 is MNHNS, CDR2 SASEGT, per germline. Trimming took off 7 bases at V and 2 bases at J, with 15 bases between the two ends. There are 15 residues in the CDR3. The DNA of the CDR3 is TGTGCCAGCAACCTAGGGACGATCGGCAATCAGCCCCAGCATTTT. Protein sequence: CASNLGTIGNQPQHF.

V gene TRBV27 combines with J gene TRBJ2-7; TRBD2 matches 7 bases. Per the germline V gene, CDR1 is MNHEY and CDR2 is SMNVEV (reference sequence). Losses at the gene ends were 6 bases for V and 2 bases for J; bases not matched to a gene: 7. The CDR3 sequence is 14 residues long. CDR3 loop: CASREGGRPYEQYF. In DNA form, the CDR3 reads TGTGCCAGCAGGGAGGGAGGGCGGCCCTACGAGCAGTACTTC.

The V and J genes are TRBV5-1 and TRBJ1-4; D gene unclear. The CDR3 consists of 17 residues. Germline CDR1 is SGHRS and CDR2 is YFSETQ. V was trimmed by 0 bases and J by 3 bases, leaving 15 bases between them. This chain's CDR3 is CASSLERVLSSNEKLFF. CDR3 DNA sequence: TGCGCCAGCAGCTTGGAAAGGGTGCTATCATCTAATGAAAAACTGTTTTTT. The full variable domain, its missing parts supplied by reference TRBV5-1 and TRBJ1-4, is KAGVTQTPRYLIKTRGQQVTLSCSPISGHRSVSWYQQTPGQGLQFLFEYFSETQRNKGNFPGRFSGRQFSNSRSEMNVSTLELGDSALYLCASSLERVLSSNEKLFFGSGTQLSVL.